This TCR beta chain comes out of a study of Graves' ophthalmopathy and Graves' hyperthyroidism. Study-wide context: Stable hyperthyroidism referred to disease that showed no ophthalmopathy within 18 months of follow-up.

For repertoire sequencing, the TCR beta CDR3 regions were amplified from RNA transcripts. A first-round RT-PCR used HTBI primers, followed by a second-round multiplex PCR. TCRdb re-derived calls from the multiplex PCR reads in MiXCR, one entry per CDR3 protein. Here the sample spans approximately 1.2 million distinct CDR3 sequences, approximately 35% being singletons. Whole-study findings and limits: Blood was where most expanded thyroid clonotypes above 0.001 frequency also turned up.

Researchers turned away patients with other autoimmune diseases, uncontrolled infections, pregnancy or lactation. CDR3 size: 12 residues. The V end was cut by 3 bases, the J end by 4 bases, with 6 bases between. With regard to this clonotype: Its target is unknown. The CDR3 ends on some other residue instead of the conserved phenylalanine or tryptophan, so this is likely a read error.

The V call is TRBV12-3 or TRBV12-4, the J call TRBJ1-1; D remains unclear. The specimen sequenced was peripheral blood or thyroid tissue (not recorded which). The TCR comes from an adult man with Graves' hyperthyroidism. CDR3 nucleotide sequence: TGTGCCAGCAGTTTCGGTCCCACTGAAGCTTTCCCT. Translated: CASSFGPTEAFP.